Listed below are T cell receptor beta chains from one sample, sequenced in a study of T-cell memory formation after mild COVID-19. TCRdb re-called the 5' RACE reads with MiXCR, one entry per CDR3 protein. Found here are 300,000 to 350,000 distinct CDR3 sequences, roughly a fifth of them singletons; the top ten hold 20% to 25%. The sequencing input was PBMCs or a T cell subset sorted from them (not recorded which). All receptors come from a man aged 18 to 29 who had mild COVID-19 (a few samples of this study predate the infection). Cell type and time point are not known. The CDR3 runs from the conserved cysteine through the conserved F or W. D genes are given only for firm matches. A clone size is listed for some rows: how often the clone was seen (once, few, many), or a class if it is expanded.

j_call v_call d_call cdr3_length clone_size cdr3_aa cdr3_nt
TRBJ2-3 TRBV29-1 . 14 . CSVEGSSHADTQYF TGCAGCGTTGAAGGGAGTAGTCATGCAGATACGCAGTATTTT
TRBJ1-5 TRBV4-1 . 15 . CASSQEQGGNQPQHF TGCGCCAGCAGCCAAGAACAGGGTGGCAATCAGCCCCAGCATTTT
TRBJ2-5 TRBV7-7 TRBD1 14 . CASSRDRLQETQYF TGTGCCAGCAGCCGGGACAGACTCCAAGAGACCCAGTACTTC
TRBJ2-3 TRBV12-3/TRBV12-4 TRBD2 17 . CASSSEVAGGPGDTQYF TGTGCCAGCAGCTCCGAGGTAGCGGGGGGGCCAGGAGATACGCAGTATTTT
TRBJ2-4 TRBV11-1 . 12 few CASSVVRDIQYF TGTGCCAGCAGCGTCGTACGAGACATTCAGTACTTC
TRBJ2-4 TRBV5-4 . 11 . CAIFEGNIQYF TGTGCCATCTTCGAGGGAAACATTCAGTACTTC
TRBJ2-5 TRBV12-3/TRBV12-4 . 14 . CASSFGTLQETQYF TGTGCCAGCAGTTTCGGCACTCTCCAAGAGACCCAGTACTTC
TRBJ2-2 TRBV28 TRBD2 12 many CASGGGAGELFF TGTGCCAGCGGGGGGGGTGCCGGGGAGCTGTTTTTT
TRBJ1-1 TRBV7-9 TRBD1 13 few CACRRGVRAEAFF TGTGCCTGCCGCAGGGGGGTACGGGCTGAAGCTTTCTTT
TRBJ2-3 TRBV23-1 . 14 . CASSQWKGADTQYF TGCGCCAGCAGTCAATGGAAGGGGGCAGATACGCAGTATTTT
TRBJ2-3 TRBV6-1 . 12 few CASGRNTDTQYF TGTGCCAGCGGCAGAAACACAGATACGCAGTATTTT
TRBJ2-5 TRBV12-3/TRBV12-4 . 13 . CASSLRRSQTQYF TGTGCCAGCAGTTTGCGGAGAAGCCAGACCCAGTACTTC
TRBJ2-5 TRBV24-1 . 17 few CATSDEGGGQGLGTQYF TGTGCCACCAGTGATGAGGGTGGTGGACAAGGGTTGGGGACCCAGTACTTC
TRBJ2-2 TRBV2 . 15 once CASSSGTWNTGELFF TGTGCCAGCAGCTCCGGGACTTGGAACACCGGGGAGCTGTTTTTT
TRBJ2-3 TRBV5-1 . 13 . CASRTDWADTQYF TGCGCCAGCAGGACCGACTGGGCAGATACGCAGTATTTT
TRBJ1-3 TRBV2 . 12 once CASSETQNTIYF TGTGCCAGCAGTGAAACACAGAACACCATATATTTT
TRBJ2-2 TRBV2 . 16 . CASSELAGKNTGELFF TGTGCCAGCAGTGAGCTCGCGGGGAAGAACACCGGGGAGCTGTTTTTT
TRBJ1-4 TRBV12-3/TRBV12-4 . 16 . CASKKRAGPTNEKLFF TGTGCCAGCAAAAAAAGGGCGGGCCCAACTAATGAAAAACTGTTTTTT
TRBJ2-2 TRBV7-9 TRBD2 16 . CASSPPSGRYTGELFF TGTGCCAGCAGCCCACCTAGCGGGAGATACACCGGGGAGCTGTTTTTT
TRBJ2-5 TRBV5-1 TRBD2 14 . CASSLEFGTSGWAF TGCGCCAGCAGCTTGGAGTTCGGGACTAGCGGTTGGGCCTTC
TRBJ1-6 TRBV12-3/TRBV12-4 . 12 many CASSLNNSPLHF TGTGCCAGCAGTTTAAATAATTCACCCCTCCACTTT
TRBJ2-7 TRBV7-9 TRBD2 14 . CASSWTSDSYEQYF TGTGCCAGCAGCTGGACTAGCGACTCCTACGAGCAGTACTTC
TRBJ1-2 TRBV20-1 . 15 few CSAREGAGSNYGYTF TGCAGTGCTAGAGAGGGCGCGGGATCTAACTATGGCTACACCTTC
TRBJ1-2 TRBV6-1 . 15 few CASSARTASNYGYTF TGTGCCAGCAGTGCCCGGACAGCCTCTAACTATGGCTACACCTTC
TRBJ1-5 TRBV15 . 17 many CATSRPPLQGIGQPQHF TGTGCCACCAGCCGACCCCCCCTACAGGGAATAGGTCAGCCCCAGCATTTT
TRBJ1-5 TRBV7-7 TRBD1 17 many CASSLAREGASNQPQHF TGTGCCAGCAGCTTAGCGCGGGAGGGGGCGAGCAATCAGCCCCAGCATTTT
TRBJ2-1 TRBV25-1 . 18 many CASSDLDSRQGGYNEQFF TGTGCCAGCAGTGATCTGGACAGCCGCCAGGGCGGCTACAATGAGCAGTTCTTC
TRBJ2-1 TRBV4-3 . 15 . CASSHDTDGYNEQFF TGCGCCAGCAGCCACGATACAGATGGCTACAATGAGCAGTTCTTC
TRBJ2-5 TRBV7-9 . 14 many CASSTTGYQETQYF TGTGCCAGCAGCACAACGGGGTACCAAGAGACCCAGTACTTC
TRBJ2-1 TRBV5-6 TRBD1 14 . CASSYRQGKNEQFF TGTGCCAGCAGCTATCGACAGGGGAAGAATGAGCAGTTCTTC
TRBJ1-2 TRBV5-1 TRBD1 15 . CASSRTTGKDYGYTF TGCGCCAGCAGCCGGACGACAGGGAAAGACTATGGCTACACCTTC
TRBJ1-2 TRBV4-2 . 15 . CASSHQTGLQYGYTF TGTGCCAGCAGCCACCAAACGGGACTACAATATGGCTACACCTTC
TRBJ1-1 TRBV5-1 TRBD1 16 few CASSFAGTVKNTEAFF TGCGCCAGCAGCTTTGCCGGGACAGTAAAGAACACTGAAGCTTTCTTT
TRBJ2-2 TRBV4-1 . 16 . CASSQDRQGGAGELFF TGCGCCAGCAGCCAAGATCGCCAGGGTGGGGCCGGGGAGCTGTTTTTT
TRBJ2-1 TRBV10-1 TRBD1 15 . CASSERGQTYNEQFF TGCGCCAGCAGTGAGAGGGGGCAAACCTACAATGAGCAGTTCTTC
TRBJ2-3 TRBV12-3/TRBV12-4 . 13 . CASSLRFGGWQYF TGTGCCAGCAGTTTGAGGTTTGGGGGCTGGCAGTATTTT
TRBJ1-2 TRBV6-5 . 18 once CASSYSNPGDITNYGYTF TGTGCCAGCAGTTACTCGAATCCCGGGGACATTACTAACTATGGCTACACCTTC
TRBJ1-5 TRBV11-2 . 15 . CASSYKTGLGQPQHF TGTGCCAGCAGCTACAAAACAGGGTTAGGCCAGCCCCAGCATTTT
TRBJ2-2 TRBV7-9 . 13 few CASSLLPTGELFF TGTGCCAGCAGCTTACTTCCCACCGGGGAGCTGTTTTTT
TRBJ2-1 TRBV24-1 TRBD1 15 . CATSDPRGPGDEQFF TGTGCCACCAGTGACCCCAGGGGGCCCGGGGATGAGCAGTTCTTC